This TCR beta chain was sequenced in a study of early T cells in non-severe SARS-CoV-2 infection listed by TCRdb under 2021. Regarding the study in general: TCR sequencing used bulk RNA from unsorted whole blood, so alpha and beta chains could not be paired.

Set within a cohort of healthcare workers in London, UK, this nested case-control study involved weekly PCR testing of nasopharyngeal swabs along with blood sampling. Healthcare workers were recruited between 23 and 31 March 2020, during the week of the UK lockdown, and were followed weekly for up to roughly 15 weeks. Results the study describes overall, beyond this receptor: VDJdb matching was skewed toward anti-spike CD8 responses and likely underestimated virus-specific expansions, missing private and CD4 specificities.

Libraries were prepared through 5' RACE. These reads were obtained on a NextSeq 500. The TCR library protocol attached unique molecular identifiers to individual cDNA molecules to correct for sequencing error and PCR bias. TCR alpha and beta chains were both sequenced, and the abundances of alpha and beta sequences in each sample were closely correlated with each other. The original methods were these. V gene, J gene and CDR3 annotation of TCR sequences was performed with Decombinator V4. TCRs were defined as expanded if a significant change between any two time points was detected under a Poisson model with p below 0.0001. TCR abundances were normalised to the total number of TCRs sequenced in each sample and reported as counts per million. VDJdb, accessed 1 November 2021, was searched for CMV, EBV and SARS-CoV-2 annotated TCRs, with TCRs annotated for multiple antigens excluded. The raw public data were reprocessed by TCRdb itself: fastp quality trimming at Q25, MiXCR clonotype calling, in-frame beta chains only. Every entry covers one CDR3 protein and lists the most common genes and DNA from its rows. The V and J calls were not made by the authors but by TCRdb's processing. This sample gives about 94,000 distinct CDR3 sequences in total; about 12% of them show up just once. Jointly, the top ten make up about 2% of the sample.

There are a few counts of this clonotype. It lacks a known antigen. It has no much larger one-base neighbor in the sample; base qualities were not kept. The receptor's source is an adult who was a healthcare worker with PCR-confirmed SARS-CoV-2 infection or an uninfected control (not recorded which). Sample: whole blood.

The CDR3 reads CASRRTASGANVLTF. The DNA sequence is TGTGCCAGCAGAAGGACAGCTTCTGGGGCCAACGTCCTGACTTTC. This chain is built from TRBV11-2 and TRBJ2-6; the D region possibly corresponds to TRBD1 (6 bases align). The CDR3, from cysteine to phenylalanine, totals 15 residues. Only the CDR3 DNA is retained, 45 bases long and in frame from the first base. The germline ends are 10 bases apart after V is trimmed by 6 bases and J by 1 base. The germline V gene provides CDR1 SGHAT and CDR2 FQNNGV.